The 27 T cell receptor beta chains below come from one sample, sequenced in a study of a mutant IDH1 vaccine in newly diagnosed glioma. Sequencing was performed with immunoSEQ multiplex PCR; in TCRdb, only in-frame clones are kept and a portion is missing. The table shows roughly 70,000 clones, with approximately 86% occurring only once. Stated time point: baseline, week 1 (first vaccination visit). Treatment in this sample: pre-vaccination baseline after standard-of-care therapy. Sequenced material: PBMCs, taken from a glioma patient treated with radiotherapy, temozolomide or both. Every receptor here comes from a young man with glioma.

This chain connects TRBV7-9 to TRBJ2-6; 12 nucleotides line up with TRBD1. This CDR3 has 18 amino acids. The V segment lost 5 bases and the J segment 4 bases; nucleotides outside the gene matches: 9. CDR1 and CDR2 (germline): SEHNR, FQNEAQ (reference sequence). The CDR3: CASSAGTGGAWGANVLTF. CDR3 coding DNA: TGTGCCAGCAGCGCCGGGACAGGGGGCGCGTGGGGGGCCAACGTCCTGACTTTC.

The CDR3 region has the DNA TGTGCCAGCAGCGAAGAACAGGGCCAGCACTACGAGCAGTACTTC. Its translation: CASSEEQGQHYEQYF. The chain combines TRBV11-2 with TRBJ2-7, with a weak D call TRBD1 (6 bases). This CDR3 has 15 residues. From germline, CDR1 is SGHAT and CDR2 FQNNGV. V was cut by 5 bases and J by 3 bases, with 17 bases left in between.

The chain recombines TRBV19 with TRBJ2-7, with D unresolved. V was clipped by 1 base and J by 1 base, with 8 bases between them. The CDR3 extends over 14 amino acids. Germline values: CDR1 LNHDA, CDR2 SQIVND (reference sequence). The CDR3 coding sequence is TGTGCCAGTAGTATAGCGGTCCTTTCCTACGAGCAGTACTTC. Residues: CASSIAVLSYEQYF.

Here the CDR3 reads CASSASGGTDTQYF. The CDR3 region has the DNA TGTGCCAGCAGTGCTAGCGGGGGCACAGATACGCAGTATTTT. V gene TRBV6-4 combines with J gene TRBJ2-3; 9 positions agree with TRBD2. The germline gives CDR1 MRHNA, CDR2 SNTAGT. The CDR3 has 14 amino acids. V was pared by 4 bases and J by 1 base, with 0 bases of the junction left unmatched.

This chain uses TRBV2 with TRBJ2-7, with D unresolved. Trimming left V 7 bases short and J 2 bases short, with 15 bases between. Germline V lookup: CDR1 SNHLY, CDR2 FYNNEI. CDR3 size: 14 residues. The DNA for the CDR3 is TGTGCCAGCACCGCGGACCCATCTCCCTACGAGCAGTACTTC. Protein: CASTADPSPYEQYF.

V is TRBV7-2 and J is TRBJ2-1; a possible D gene is TRBD2 (6 bases). The CDR3 is 18 amino acids. Trimming removed 5 bases at V and 3 bases at J, with 23 bases between. Per the germline V gene, CDR1 is SGHTA and CDR2 is FQGNSA. This CDR3 is CASSPRPNFGTGYNEQFF. CDR3 coding DNA: TGTGCCAGCAGCCCCAGGCCTAATTTCGGGACTGGCTACAATGAGCAGTTCTTC.

This chain joins TRBV7-9 and TRBJ1-1, with D perhaps matching TRBD1 (6 bases). V lost 5 bases and J 4 bases, leaving 17 bases between the germline ends. Germline-derived CDR1 and CDR2 are SEHNR and FQNEAQ (reference sequence). The CDR3 sequence is 15 residues long. DNA for the CDR3: TGTGCCAGCAGCCCGCGTTCTACAGGGACCACTGAAGCTTTCTTT. Its protein product is CASSPRSTGTTEAFF.

The V call is TRBV18, the J call TRBJ2-7; D possibly corresponds to TRBD2 (5 bases). V lost 1 base, J lost 0 bases, and 19 bases lay in between. This CDR3 has 18 amino acids. CDR1 is KGHSH and CDR2 is LQKENI in the germline V gene. CDR3 residues: CASSPLPRKRRSSYEQYF. DNA of the CDR3: TGTGCCAGCTCACCACTACCCCGGAAACGGAGGAGCTCCTACGAGCAGTACTTC.

V and J are TRBV7-8 and TRBJ2-7, with D maybe TRBD2 (7 bases). From germline, CDR1 is SGHVS and CDR2 FQNEAQ. V lost 1 base, J lost 3 bases, and 16 bases lay in between. This CDR3 is built from 16 residues. Written as DNA, the CDR3 is TGTGCCAGCAGCTTAGTGCTGCGGGGGCCCCACTACGAGCAGTACTTC. Its translation is CASSLVLRGPHYEQYF.

V usage is TRBV6-1 and J usage is TRBJ1-3, with unresolved D. Trimming removed 5 bases at V and 1 base at J, with 12 bases between. Per the germline V gene, CDR1 is MNHNS and CDR2 is SASEGT. The length of the CDR3 is 15 residues. CDR3: CASSSHRTSGNTIYF. The CDR3 nucleotides are TGTGCCAGCAGTTCCCACCGGACTTCTGGAAACACCATATATTTT.

The rearrangement joins TRBV19 to TRBJ2-2, with TRBD1 matching 7 bases. Germline V CDR1 and CDR2: LNHDA, SQIVND (reference sequence). The CDR3 totals 18 residues. J lost 7 bases, V lost 7 bases, and 21 bases had no gene match. CDR3: CASTHLKGAAERYGELFF. The DNA of the CDR3 is TGTGCCAGTACCCATCTAAAGGGGGCAGCCGAACGTTACGGGGAGCTGTTTTTT.

V is TRBV4-1 and J is TRBJ1-1, with unresolved D. The V gene's germline CDR1 is MGHRA and CDR2 YSYEKL. CDR3 length: 11 amino acids. The V gene lost 0 bases and the J gene lost 6 bases, with 2 bases spanning the gap. As DNA, the CDR3 is TGCGCCAGCAGCCAAGACGCTGAAGCTTTCTTT. This codes for CASSQDAEAFF.

This clone was observed a handful of times. The identical CDR3 is also encoded by other nucleotide sequences in the sample. V is TRBV30 and J is TRBJ1-5, with D maybe TRBD1 (5 bases). Per germline, CDR1 GTSNPN and CDR2 SVGIG (reference sequence). This CDR3 has 13 amino acids. Trimming cost V 5 bases and J 1 base, with 9 bases left between them. As DNA, the CDR3 is TGTGCCTGGGGAGGGGACAGCAATCAGCCCCAGCATTTT. Protein product: CAWGGDSNQPQHF.

V is TRBV6-5 and J is TRBJ1-2; D is possibly TRBD1 (5 bases). Germline-derived CDR1 and CDR2 are MNHEY and SVGAGI. V was trimmed by 0 bases and J by 11 bases, leaving 16 bases between them. The CDR3 length is 14 residues. The CDR3 sequence is CASSYSWRDAYYTF. The CDR3 nucleotides are TGTGCCAGCAGTTACTCCTGGCGGGACGCCTATTACACCTTC.

This clone was found once. The chain joins TRBV7-7 to TRBJ1-4, with TRBD1 as a possible D gene (6 bases). The CDR3 spans 13 residues. V lost 5 bases, J lost 8 bases, and 12 bases lay in between. Germline assignment: CDR1 SSHAT and CDR2 FNYEAQ (reference sequence). The DNA of the CDR3 is TGTGCCAGCAGCCCCGACAGGAAGGAAAAACTGTTTTTT. Translating it yields CASSPDRKEKLFF. Full variable domain (rest looked up from reference TRBV7-7 and TRBJ1-4): GAGVSQSPRYKVTKRGQDVTLRCDPISSHATLYWYQQALGQGPEFLTYFNYEAQPDKSGLPSDRFSAERPEGSISTLTIQRTEQRDSAMYRCASSPDRKEKLFFGSGTQLSVL.

The J gene is TRBJ2-3, the V gene TRBV9; 11 positions match TRBD1. The CDR3 runs to 16 residues. V shed 4 bases and J 4 bases; nucleotides not matched to a gene: 8. CDR1 is SGDLS and CDR2 is YYNGEE in the germline V gene. CDR3 amino acids: CASSITGTGGADTQYF. In DNA, the CDR3 is TGTGCCAGCAGCATCACCGGGACAGGGGGTGCAGATACGCAGTATTTT. Full variable domain (missing parts from reference TRBV9 and TRBJ2-3): DSGVTQTPKHLITATGQRVTLRCSPRSGDLSVYWYQQSLDQGLQFLIQYYNGEERAKGNILERFSAQQFPDLHSELNLSSLELGDSALYFCASSITGTGGADTQYFGPGTRLTVL.

The rearrangement uses TRBV7-9 and TRBJ1-5; TRBD1 agrees at 8 bases. Germline CDR1 SEHNR, CDR2 FQNEAQ (reference sequence). The CDR3 sequence is 17 residues long. V lost 1 base to trimming and J lost 5 bases; unmatched junction nucleotides: 10. DNA of the CDR3: TGTGCCAGCAGCTTAGATTACGGACAGGGAGGGGATCAGCCCCAGCATTTT. This codes for CASSLDYGQGGDQPQHF.

The chain links TRBV6-1 to TRBJ2-1; the D gene is possibly TRBD1 (5 bases). The germline gives CDR1 MNHNS, CDR2 SASEGT. CDR3 length equals 14 residues. The germline V and J ends were trimmed by 1 base and 4 bases, with 8 bases remaining between them. This CDR3 is CASSEGGPYNEQFF. In DNA form, the CDR3 reads TGTGCCAGCAGTGAAGGGGGCCCTTACAATGAGCAGTTCTTC.

This clone was recorded only once. The V gene is TRBV6-5, the J gene TRBJ1-4, with 7 bases matching TRBD1. Germline V lookup: CDR1 MNHEY, CDR2 SVGAGI. V lost 2 bases and J lost 0; bases outside the gene matches: 3. The CDR3 is 16 amino acids. The DNA for the CDR3 is TGTGCCAGCAGTTACGCCACAGGGGCAACTAATGAAAAACTGTTTTTT. It is translated as CASSYATGATNEKLFF.

This chain connects TRBV5-1 to TRBJ2-1, with unresolved D. The germline V and J ends were trimmed by 2 bases and 2 bases, with 5 bases remaining between them. Germline lookup yields CDR1 SGHRS and CDR2 YFSETQ. The CDR3 is 13 amino acids. This CDR3 is CASSLDAYNEQFF. The DNA of the CDR3 is TGCGCCAGCAGCTTAGACGCCTACAATGAGCAGTTCTTC.

This clone was counted a few times. This chain connects TRBV2 to TRBJ1-5, with D possibly TRBD1 on 6 matching bases. The CDR3 runs to 12 residues. With 5 bases removed from V and 4 bases from J, the gap between germline ends came to 6 bases. The germline V gene encodes CDR1 SNHLY and CDR2 FYNNEI. CDR3 sequence (DNA): TGTGCCAGCAGTACAGGGAATCAGCCCCAGCATTTT. Its protein is CASSTGNQPQHF. Full variable domain (outside the CDR3, taken from reference TRBV2 and TRBJ1-5): EPEVTQTPSHQVTQMGQEVILRCVPISNHLYFYWYRQILGQKVEFLVSFYNNEISEKSEIFDDQFSVERPDGSNFTLKIRSTKLEDSAMYFCASSTGNQPQHFGDGTRLSIL.

The chain combines TRBV13 with TRBJ2-2; 7 bases map to TRBD1. The V and J ends lost 4 bases and 5 bases, in that order; junction bases with no gene match: 4. Germline V CDR1 and CDR2: PRHDT, FYEKMQ (reference sequence). This CDR3 has 14 amino acids. CDR3 DNA: TGTGCCAGCAGCTCTCAACAGGGGACCGGGGAGCTGTTTTTT. Protein sequence: CASSSQQGTGELFF.

The genes are TRBV7-8 and TRBJ1-6, with D hard to call. The CDR3 has 14 residues. The ends were cut back, 0 bases at V and 8 bases at J, with 8 bases in the middle. Germline assignment: CDR1 SGHVS and CDR2 FQNEAQ. CDR3 nucleotides: TGTGCCAGCAGCTTAGCCGGCGGTGATTCACCCCTCCACTTT. Residues: CASSLAGGDSPLHF.

The V gene is TRBV29-1, the J gene TRBJ1-2; D is ambiguous. V lost 0 bases and J lost 1, with 12 bases in between. Germline CDR1 and CDR2: SQVTM and ANQGSEA. CDR3 length: 15 residues. The CDR3 coding sequence is TGCAGCGTTGAAGATCTTGAAGGGTTTAACTATGGCTACACCTTC. Translated: CSVEDLEGFNYGYTF.

The rearrangement uses TRBV28 and TRBJ1-5; 7 bases line up with TRBD1. CDR1 and CDR2 (germline): MDHEN, SYDVKM. The CDR3 has 17 residues. V lost 6 bases to trimming and J lost 0 bases; unmatched junction nucleotides: 11. The CDR3 region has the DNA TGTGCCAGCAGGTCAACCGGGACAGTTAATAGCAATCAGCCCCAGCATTTT. Protein sequence: CASRSTGTVNSNQPQHF.

The genes are TRBV19 and TRBJ2-7, with D perhaps matching TRBD1 (6 bases). Germline loops: CDR1 LNHDA, CDR2 SQIVND (reference sequence). The CDR3 sequence is 14 residues long. Deletions cut 4 bases from V and 0 bases from J, with 10 bases between. The CDR3 is CASSTDRSSYEQYF. The CDR3 DNA follows: TGTGCCAGTAGTACCGACAGGAGCTCCTACGAGCAGTACTTC.

This rearrangement joins TRBV14 to TRBJ2-7; D not certain. Trimming shortened V by 4 bases and J by 5 bases, and 9 bases separated the two germline ends. CDR1 is SGHDN and CDR2 is FVKESK in the germline V gene. The CDR3 is 12 residues long. CDR3 in amino acids: CASSRGGDEQYF. DNA of the CDR3: TGTGCCAGCAGCCGAGGTGGGGACGAGCAGTACTTC. The variable domain in full, with the rest retrieved from reference TRBV14 and TRBJ2-7, is EAGVTQFPSHSVIEKGQTVTLRCDPISGHDNLYWYRRVMGKEIKFLLHFVKESKQDESGMPNNRFLAERTGGTYSTLKVQPAELEDSGVYFCASSRGGDEQYFGPGTRLTVT.